This TCR beta chain was sequenced for a study of blood T cell repertoires in COVID-19. Per the original methods: Amplified reference gene primers provided the basis for estimating nucleated cell counts. Some clones are missing from TCRdb's copy, which holds only in-frame ones; the method was immunoSEQ multiplex PCR. V and J calls and clone size are given by that table; D and trimming were obtained from the DNA. Of hundreds of thousands of clones listed, roughly nine tenths are singletons. CDR1 is KGHDR, CDR2 SFDVKD, per germline. This CDR3 spans 15 amino acids. V gave up 5 bases and J gave up 1 base; unmatched junction bases: 5.

The chain couples TRBV24-1 to TRBJ2-3; TRBD2 matches 7 bases. The sequence came from a man in his forties with acute or convalescent COVID-19. Sequenced material: peripheral blood. CDR3 nucleotide sequence: TGTGCCACCAGTGTCGCGGGGGAAGGCACAGATACGCAGTATTTT. Its protein is CATSVAGEGTDTQYF.